The 21 T cell receptor beta chains presented below share a single source sample, sequenced in a study of shared clonotypes between healthy human individuals. Profiling relied on immunoSEQ multiplex PCR, and the TCRdb table lists in-frame clones only, not all of them. The data contain 1,500,000 or so clones, about 98.5% of them singletons. Sequencing input: naive CD4+ T cells sorted from blood. Subset denoted: CD45RA+ positively selected. These receptor sequences come from a man aged 30 to 39 in good health.

The chain is built from TRBV5-1 and TRBJ2-5, with D unresolved. Trimming shortened V by 1 base and J by 0 bases, and 10 bases separated the two germline ends. This CDR3 has 15 residues. Per the germline V gene, CDR1 is SGHRS and CDR2 is YFSETQ. The CDR3 DNA sequence: TGCGCCAGCAGCTTGATCCGGGCACACCAAGAGACCCAGTACTTC. It specifies CASSLIRAHQETQYF. Full variable domain (outside the CDR3, taken from reference TRBV5-1 and TRBJ2-5): KAGVTQTPRYLIKTRGQQVTLSCSPISGHRSVSWYQQTPGQGLQFLFEYFSETQRNKGNFPGRFSGRQFSNSRSEMNVSTLELGDSALYLCASSLIRAHQETQYFGPGTRLLVL.

This clone was observed once. This chain joins TRBV5-1 and TRBJ2-2; TRBD1 matches 8 bases. This CDR3 comprises 15 residues. Germline V gene data show CDR1 as SGHRS and CDR2 as YFSETQ. Trimming removed 5 bases from V and 1 base from J; junction bases left unmatched: 4. CDR3 region: CASSTTGGNTGELFF. The CDR3 DNA is TGCGCCAGCAGTACTACAGGGGGGAACACCGGGGAGCTGTTTTTT.

The V gene is TRBV11-2, the J gene TRBJ1-4, with a weak D call TRBD1 (5 bases). V was pared by 4 bases and J by 10 bases, with 22 bases between. Germline CDR1 is SGHAT and CDR2 is FQNNGV. The CDR3 has 16 amino acids. In DNA, the CDR3 is TGTGCCAGCAGCTCAATTCGGACACGGCTGGGTGGAAAACTGTTTTTT. Its translation: CASSSIRTRLGGKLFF.

The rearrangement uses TRBV2 and TRBJ2-3; possible D gene TRBD2, 5 bases. V was clipped by 4 bases and J by 2 bases, with 13 bases between them. CDR1 is SNHLY and CDR2 is FYNNEI in the germline V gene. The CDR3 covers 15 residues. CDR3 in DNA: TGTGCCAGCAGTGGGATAGGGAGACTCACAGATACGCAGTATTTT. Protein: CASSGIGRLTDTQYF.

The J gene is TRBJ2-3, the V gene TRBV11-2, with D maybe TRBD2 (6 bases). This CDR3 comprises 15 residues. V was cut by 1 base and J by 9 bases, with 17 bases left in between. CDR1 is SGHAT, CDR2 FQNNGV, per germline. This chain's CDR3 is CASSLAGRLGATQYF. CDR3 DNA sequence: TGTGCCAGCAGCTTAGCAGGGAGACTAGGCGCGACGCAGTATTTT.

The V call is TRBV5-1, the J call TRBJ2-5; TRBD2 matches 13 bases. This CDR3 has 18 residues. With 3 bases clipped from V and 0 bases from J, the junction kept 8 bases outside the gene matches. Germline CDR1 is SGHRS and CDR2 is YFSETQ. CDR3 in DNA: TGCGCCAGCAGCTCAGGACTAGCGGGAGAGATGTACCAAGAGACCCAGTACTTC. This gives the protein CASSSGLAGEMYQETQYF.

The count of this clone is one. This sample includes further DNA sequences coding for the same CDR3. The rearrangement joins TRBV7-9 to TRBJ2-1; the match to TRBD2 covers 9 bases. Germline V gene lookup returns CDR1 SEHNR and CDR2 FQNEAQ (reference sequence). The V segment lost 3 bases and the J segment 4 bases; nucleotides outside the gene matches: 4. The CDR3 is made up of 15 amino acids. CDR3 bases: TGTGCCAGCAGCTTTAGCGGGAGAAGGTACAATGAGCAGTTCTTC. Translating gives CASSFSGRRYNEQFF.

The chain links TRBV28 to TRBJ2-7, with D possibly TRBD2 on 5 matching bases. CDR1 and CDR2 (germline): MDHEN, SYDVKM. The CDR3 sequence is 15 residues long. Trimming shortened V by 8 bases and J by 5 bases, and 22 bases separated the two germline ends. CDR3 bases: TGTGCCAGCGATACCAGGACCGACGGGAAGGACGAGCAGTACTTC. Its protein is CASDTRTDGKDEQYF.

This chain links TRBV7-2 with TRBJ2-1; TRBD1 matches 10 bases. This CDR3 comprises 14 residues. CDR1 is SGHTA, CDR2 FQGNSA, per germline. V lost 6 bases and J lost 10; bases outside the gene matches: 9. CDR3 nucleotide sequence: TGTGCCAGCAGACGGGACAGGGGTCCGGGCGAGCAGTTCTTC. It translates to CASRRDRGPGEQFF.

The CDR3 coding sequence is TGTGCCAGCACCCTAAAACGTCCTCCGTTCACAGATACGCAGTATTTT. This codes for CASTLKRPPFTDTQYF. The chain joins TRBV27 to TRBJ2-3; D ambiguous. Germline V lookup: CDR1 MNHEY, CDR2 SMNVEV (reference sequence). V was clipped by 7 bases and J by 2 bases, with 19 bases between them. The CDR3 has 16 amino acids.

The V call is TRBV6-4, the J call TRBJ2-5, with 9 bases matching TRBD1. V shed 6 bases, J shed 4 bases, and the junction held 6 bases outside the gene matches. Germline V gives CDR1 MRHNA, CDR2 SNTAGT. The CDR3 sequence is 14 residues long. CDR3 DNA sequence: TGTGCCAGCAGCCCCGACAGGGGGGGAGAGACCCAGTACTTC. It codes for CASSPDRGGETQYF.

V and J are TRBV25-1 and TRBJ2-7, with a weak D call TRBD1 (5 bases). The germline gives CDR1 MGHDK, CDR2 SYGVNS. The ends were cut back, 3 bases at V and 0 bases at J, with 12 bases in the middle. The length of the CDR3 is 15 residues. The CDR3 region is CASSDQGRVSYEQYF. Written as DNA, the CDR3 is TGTGCCAGCAGTGATCAAGGCAGGGTCTCCTACGAGCAGTACTTC.

This rearrangement joins TRBV7-7 to TRBJ2-1; D is tentatively TRBD1 or TRBD2 (5 bases each). The CDR3 has 15 amino acids. CDR1 SSHAT and CDR2 FNYEAQ come from the germline V gene (reference sequence). Trimming took 5 bases from V and 5 from J, leaving 16 bases between them. The CDR3 DNA is TGTGCCAGCAGCCCAGCCGGGACGCCAGACAATGAGCAGTTCTTC. Residues: CASSPAGTPDNEQFF.

This clone came up once. The V gene is TRBV5-6, the J gene TRBJ1-5; no definite D call. This CDR3 comprises 13 residues. V was trimmed by 4 bases and J by 1 base, leaving 6 bases between them. The germline V gene encodes CDR1 SGHDT and CDR2 YYEEEE. The CDR3 spells CASSRSSNQPQHF. CDR3 nucleotides: TGTGCCAGCAGCCGATCGAGCAATCAGCCCCAGCATTTT.

The DNA of the CDR3 is TGCGCCAGCAGCTTTGTACCAAACTACGAGCAGTACTTC. This codes for CASSFVPNYEQYF. This chain connects TRBV5-1 to TRBJ2-7; D remains unclear. The V gene lost 2 bases and the J gene lost 3 bases, with 9 bases spanning the gap. The germline gives CDR1 SGHRS, CDR2 YFSETQ. The CDR3 is 13 residues long.

The chain links TRBV14 to TRBJ2-7, with 7 bases identical to TRBD1. The V and J ends lost 6 bases and 2 bases, in that order; junction bases with no gene match: 10. The germline gives CDR1 SGHDN, CDR2 FVKESK. This CDR3 spans 15 amino acids. CDR3 DNA sequence: TGTGCCAGCAGTCCGATCTACGGACAGGCCTACGAGCAGTACTTC. Amino acid sequence: CASSPIYGQAYEQYF. Full variable domain (remainder filled in from reference TRBV14 and TRBJ2-7): EAGVTQFPSHSVIEKGQTVTLRCDPISGHDNLYWYRRVMGKEIKFLLHFVKESKQDESGMPNNRFLAERTGGTYSTLKVQPAELEDSGVYFCASSPIYGQAYEQYFGPGTRLTVT.

J is TRBJ1-1 and V is TRBV18; D unresolved. Trimming left V 1 base short and J 4 bases short, with 13 bases between. From germline, CDR1 is KGHSH and CDR2 LQKENI. The CDR3 spans 15 residues. CDR3 sequence reads: CASSPLRQGGTEAFF. DNA of the CDR3: TGTGCCAGCTCACCACTTCGACAAGGAGGCACTGAAGCTTTCTTT.

Note on this clone: This same CDR3 is encoded by further DNA sequences in the sample. This chain connects TRBV2 to TRBJ1-2; D gene uncertain. The CDR3 sequence is 14 residues long. Between the trimmed V and J ends, which lost 1 base and 2 bases, there was a span of 8 bases. Germline V gene lookup returns CDR1 SNHLY and CDR2 FYNNEI. In DNA form, the CDR3 reads TGTGCCAGCAGTGAAGAGGGAGGGAACTATGGCTACACCTTC. Translation gives CASSEEGGNYGYTF.

The chain uses TRBV6-1 and TRBJ2-3; 10 bases agree with TRBD1. Germline CDR1 reads MNHNS; CDR2 reads SASEGT. CDR3 size: 16 residues. Losses at the gene ends were 4 bases for V and 2 bases for J; bases not matched to a gene: 6. The CDR3 sequence is CASSGDRGPVTDTQYF. The CDR3 DNA follows: TGTGCCAGCAGTGGAGACAGGGGGCCGGTCACAGATACGCAGTATTTT.

This sequence joins TRBV5-8 and TRBJ2-7; D is ambiguous. Trimming took 1 base from V and 4 from J, leaving 9 bases between them. Germline lookup yields CDR1 SGHTS and CDR2 YDEGEE. The CDR3 extends over 13 amino acids. This CDR3 is CASSLHSVYEQYF. CDR3 in DNA: TGTGCCAGCAGCTTGCATTCAGTGTACGAGCAGTACTTC.

Regarding this clone: The same CDR3 is also encoded by other DNA sequences in this sample. The chain recombines TRBV7-6 with TRBJ2-2; D ambiguous. From germline, CDR1 is SGHVS and CDR2 FNYEAQ. The V end was cut by 1 base, the J end by 4 bases, with 7 bases between. The CDR3 runs 14 residues. CDR3 DNA: TGTGCCAGCAGCTTAGGAGGATTCACCGGGGAGCTGTTTTTT. Translated: CASSLGGFTGELFF.